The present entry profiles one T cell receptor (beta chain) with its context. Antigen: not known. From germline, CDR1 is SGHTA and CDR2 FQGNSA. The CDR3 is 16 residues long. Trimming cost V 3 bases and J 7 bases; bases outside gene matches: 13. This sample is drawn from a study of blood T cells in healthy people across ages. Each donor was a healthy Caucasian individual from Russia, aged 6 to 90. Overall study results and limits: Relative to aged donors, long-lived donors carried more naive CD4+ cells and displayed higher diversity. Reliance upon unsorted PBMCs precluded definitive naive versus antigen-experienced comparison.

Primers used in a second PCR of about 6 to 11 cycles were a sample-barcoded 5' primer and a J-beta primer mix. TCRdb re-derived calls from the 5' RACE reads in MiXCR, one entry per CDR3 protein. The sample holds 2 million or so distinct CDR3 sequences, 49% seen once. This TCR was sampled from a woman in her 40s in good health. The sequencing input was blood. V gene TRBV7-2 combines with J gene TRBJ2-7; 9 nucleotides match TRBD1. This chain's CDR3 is CASSFAGTGIPSEQYF. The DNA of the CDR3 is TGTGCCAGCAGCTTCGCCGGGACAGGGATCCCCTCAGAGCAGTACTTC.